This is a list of T cell receptor beta chains from one sample in a study of beta chain features in type 1 diabetes. Assay: immunoSEQ multiplex PCR; the TCRdb copy retains only in-frame clones and omits some. In the table there are about 150,000 clones, roughly 8.1% of which are singletons. The source material was central memory CD4+ T cells from blood. The receptor source for this set is a man between 18 and 29 years old in good health. CDR3s include the opening cysteine and the closing phenylalanine or tryptophan. The order of the fields is CDR3 protein, CDR3 DNA, clone size, V gene, D gene, J gene. The D gene is left open where the match is weak. Size values are once, few and many counts, or a class for expanded clones, and some rows have none.

CASSPGLETAQYF | TGTGCCAGCAGCCCCGGGTTAGAAACTGCGCAGTATTTT | few | TRBV11-2 | - | TRBJ2-3
CASSRDGNYEQYF | TGTGCCAGCAGCCGTGACGGGAACTACGAGCAGTACTTC | - | TRBV4-2 | - | TRBJ2-7
CASSQREGSYNEQFF | TGTGCCAGCTCACAACGGGAGGGCTCCTACAATGAGCAGTTCTTC | many | TRBV18 | TRBD2 | TRBJ2-1
CSVESGTGIEQFF | TGCAGCGTTGAATCGGGGACAGGGATAGAGCAGTTCTTC | many | TRBV29-1 | TRBD1 | TRBJ2-1
CASSFGRAANYGYTF | TGTGCCAGCAGCTTTGGTCGTGCAGCTAACTATGGCTACACCTTC | few | TRBV5-4 | - | TRBJ1-2
CASSFTGVGEQYF | TGTGCCAGCAGCTTCACGGGAGTCGGGGAGCAGTACTTC | - | TRBV7-3 | - | TRBJ2-7
CASSSAANYGYTF | TGTGCCAGCTCGTCCGCGGCCAACTATGGCTACACCTTC | - | TRBV18 | - | TRBJ1-2
CASSDRLAGDLTRQYF | TGTGCCAGCAGTGACAGACTAGCGGGGGACCTTACGAGGCAGTACTTC | few | TRBV27 | TRBD2 | TRBJ2-7
CASSLRLAGVMEQFF | TGTGCCAGCAGCTTAAGACTAGCGGGGGTTATGGAGCAGTTCTTC | - | TRBV7-3 | TRBD2 | TRBJ2-1
CSTLGGVGYTF | TGCAGTACTCTGGGAGGTGTTGGCTACACCTTC | few | TRBV20-1 | - | TRBJ1-2
CAWSLSGEAFF | TGTGCCTGGAGTTTGTCGGGTGAAGCTTTCTTT | few | TRBV30 | - | TRBJ1-1
CASSSRQGGTDTQYF | TGCGCCAGCAGCTCCCGACAGGGAGGCACAGATACGCAGTATTTT | - | TRBV5-1 | TRBD1 | TRBJ2-3
CATSPDYVVHNEQFF | TGTGCCACCAGCCCCGACTACGTGGTACACAATGAGCAGTTCTTC | many | TRBV15 | - | TRBJ2-1
CASSLRLADSYEQYF | TGTGCCAGCAGCTTGAGACTAGCGGACTCCTACGAGCAGTACTTC | few | TRBV5-4 | TRBD2 | TRBJ2-7
CAITGSYEQPQHF | TGTGCCATCACAGGTTCCTATGAACAGCCCCAGCATTTT | - | TRBV10-3 | - | TRBJ1-5
CASSLAGTLAGGYNEQFF | TGCGCCAGCAGCTTGGCGGGTACTCTAGCGGGAGGTTACAATGAGCAGTTCTTC | - | TRBV5-1 | TRBD2 | TRBJ2-1
CASSLEGVNTEAFF | TGTGCCAGCAGCTTAGAGGGGGTTAACACTGAAGCTTTCTTT | - | TRBV7-4 | - | TRBJ1-1
CASSGGSGTEAFF | TGCGCCAGCAGCGGGGGCTCGGGCACTGAAGCTTTCTTT | - | TRBV5-1 | - | TRBJ1-1
CAWRRQGISGNTIYF | TGTGCCTGGAGAAGACAGGGGATATCTGGAAACACCATATATTTT | - | TRBV30 | TRBD1 | TRBJ1-3
CASRTGTGTYEQYF | TGCGCCAGCAGGACCGGGACAGGGACCTACGAGCAGTACTTC | - | TRBV5-1 | TRBD1 | TRBJ2-7
CASSLGSGRGYGYTF | TGTGCCAGCAGCTTAGGATCGGGCAGGGGATACGGCTACACCTTC | few | TRBV7-2 | - | TRBJ1-2
CASNSPGQGAGGYTF | TGTGCCAGCAATTCGCCGGGACAGGGGGCAGGTGGCTACACCTTC | few | TRBV27 | TRBD1 | TRBJ1-2
CASNRQGGPDTQYF | TGTGCCAGCAACCGGCAGGGTGGCCCAGATACGCAGTATTTT | - | TRBV6-5 | - | TRBJ2-3
CASSPGPSGGAADTQYF | TGTGCCAGTAGCCCAGGGCCTAGCGGGGGGGCAGCAGATACGCAGTATTTT | few | TRBV19 | TRBD2 | TRBJ2-3
CASSVGGSGTQYF | TGTGCCAGCAGCGTAGGCGGGTCGGGTACGCAGTATTTT | few | TRBV9 | - | TRBJ2-3
CASSKQGSGTDTQYF | TGTGCCAGCAGCAAACAGGGGAGTGGCACAGATACGCAGTATTTT | - | TRBV7-9 | TRBD1 | TRBJ2-3
CASSLASGANTGELFF | TGTGCCAGCAGCTTAGCCAGCGGGGCTAACACCGGGGAGCTGTTTTTT | many | TRBV7-6 | TRBD2 | TRBJ2-2
CATADRGLRGGYTF | TGTGCCACCGCCGACAGGGGGCTACGCGGTGGCTACACCTTC | few | TRBV7-2 | TRBD1 | TRBJ1-2
CASSTWDRAYEQYF | TGTGCCAGCAGTACCTGGGACAGGGCCTACGAGCAGTACTTC | few | TRBV6-5 | TRBD1 | TRBJ2-7
CATSRDQGVNTGELFF | TGTGCCACCAGCAGAGATCAAGGGGTCAACACCGGGGAGCTGTTTTTT | few | TRBV15 | - | TRBJ2-2
CASSSAGPYQPQHF | TGTGCCAGCAGCTCCGCGGGACCTTATCAGCCCCAGCATTTT | - | TRBV7-2 | - | TRBJ1-5
CATLSGIGVYNEQFF | TGTGCCACACTTAGCGGGATAGGGGTATACAATGAGCAGTTCTTC | - | TRBV6-5 | TRBD2 | TRBJ2-1
CAWSVRGAHEQYF | TGTGCCTGGAGTGTCCGGGGGGCCCACGAGCAGTACTTC | few | TRBV30 | - | TRBJ2-7
CAWSPYRGEEFF | TGTGCCTGGAGCCCGTACCGGGGGGAGGAGTTCTTC | - | TRBV30 | TRBD2 | TRBJ2-1
CASSAGVREQYF | TGTGCCAGCAGTGCAGGGGTCCGGGAGCAGTACTTC | - | TRBV28 | - | TRBJ2-7
CASSQDRQGSSPLHF | TGCGCCAGCAGCCAAGATCGACAGGGGAGTTCACCCCTCCACTTT | - | TRBV4-3 | TRBD1 | TRBJ1-6
CASSSQFLQPQHF | TGTGCCAGCAGTTCCCAGTTCCTTCAGCCCCAGCATTTT | few | TRBV28 | - | TRBJ1-5